This T cell receptor beta chain was sequenced for a study of blood T cell repertoires in COVID-19. Study background: Acute and convalescent COVID-19 specimens originated in the United States, Italy and Spain. PBMCs, B-cell-depleted T cells, or T cells provided the cDNA or gDNA that made up the material.

The CDR3 runs to 14 residues. CDR1 is SGHVS, CDR2 FQNEAQ, per germline. V was shortened by 2 bases and J by 5 bases, with 9 bases between the two germline ends. As originally analysed: Amplifying reference gene primers gave estimates of nucleated cell counts. Produced via immunoSEQ multiplex PCR; TCRdb's table is partial and in-frame only. The V and J calls and clone size come from that table; D and trimming were worked out from the DNA. The sample yields 65,000 to 100,000 clones, about 88% seen once. Sequencing was carried out using peripheral blood. This sequence joins TRBV7-8 and TRBJ1-4; no clear D gene. The receptor was isolated from a man between 45 and 60 years old with acute or convalescent COVID-19. DNA for the CDR3: TGTGCCAGCAGCTTAAGAAAACACAATGAAAAACTGTTTTTT. It specifies CASSLRKHNEKLFF. The full variable domain, rest sourced from reference TRBV7-8 and TRBJ1-4, is GAGVSQSPRYKVAKRGQDVALRCDPISGHVSLFWYQQALGQGPEFLTYFQNEAQLDKSGLPSDRFFAERPEGSVSTLKIQRTQQEDSAVYLCASSLRKHNEKLFFGSGTQLSVL.